This T cell receptor beta chain comes out of a study of vaccination effects on CD4 cells after COVID-19. Study in general: Late post-vaccine samples came at days +241, +227 and +161 respectively. Following the second dose by a median of 72 days, the post-vaccine samples were obtained. Study results and caveats: Convalescents' post-vaccine spike-reactive clones were mainly new, vaccine-induced.

Measured with immunoSEQ multiplex PCR; TCRdb has only the in-frame clones, and not every one. The sample has nearly 50,000 clones; 74% are singletons. The CDR3 is made up of 13 amino acids. The ends were cut back, 3 bases at V and 10 bases at J, with 13 bases in the middle. As to this clone: Antigen: not known.

It was after nine to eleven days of culture that CD4+ T cells were isolated. SARS-CoV-2 infected the person between March and December 2020, as confirmed by PCR. BNT162b2 vaccine or mRNA-1273 vaccine was given to participants in two doses. IL-2 medium took the place of half the medium on both days 3 and 7. Sequencing used CD4+ T cells from PBMCs cultured without peptide, obtained after COVID-19 vaccination. The receptor was derived from a human donor who had a prior SARS-CoV-2 infection. This sequence joins TRBV12-3 or TRBV12-4 and TRBJ2-1; no definite D call. CDR3 DNA sequence: TGTGCCAGCAGTTTCGACTCCAATGGGGAGCAGTTCTTC. It yields the protein CASSFDSNGEQFF.